The 11 T cell receptor beta chains reported below all come from one sample, sequenced in a study of low-dose radiotherapy and immunotherapy resistance in tumors. Both TCRalpha and TCRbeta chains were reverse transcribed with V-gene-specific primers. TCR amplification used around 19 PCR cycles, a constant-region primer and a V-primer adapter. TCRdb itself ran the reads through MiXCR, one entry per CDR3 protein. The sample consists of roughly 8,700 distinct CDR3 sequences, roughly two thirds of them appearing once. The receptors come from a human donor with advanced metastatic prostate, ovarian, gallbladder or colorectal cancer (not recorded which). This table probably holds off-target reads from a library built for another chain.

The chain uses TRBV4-1 and TRBJ1-2; no definite D call. Germline V gene data show CDR1 as MGHRA and CDR2 as YSYEKL. The CDR3 sequence is 15 residues long. V shed 2 bases and J shed 8 bases, with 18 bases lying between them. CDR3: CASSQMGSLSEGYTF. The CDR3 DNA is TGCGCCAGCAGCCAAATGGGTAGCCTCTCGGAGGGCTACACCTTC.

The chain has TRBV12-3 or TRBV12-4 and TRBJ2-7, with TRBD1 as a possible D gene (6 bases). This CDR3 spans 14 amino acids. The ends were cut back, 1 base at V and 0 bases at J, with 7 bases in the middle. CDR3 amino acids: CASSLGGHSYEQYF. CDR3 nucleotides: TGTGCCAGCAGTTTAGGGGGACACTCCTACGAGCAGTACTTC.

The chain carries TRBV10-1 and TRBJ2-2; D unclear. The CDR3 loop spans 16 amino acids. Per the germline V gene, CDR1 is WNHNN and CDR2 is SYGVQD (reference sequence). The V and J ends lost 0 bases and 6 bases respectively, with 14 bases between them. The CDR3, as DNA: TGCGCCAGCAGTGAGTCGAATCCCTCTCGACCCGGGGAGCTGTTTTTT. Residues: CASSESNPSRPGELFF.

This clonotype has only a few counts. The rearrangement joins TRBV7-8 to TRBJ2-3; D call uncertain. The CDR3 length is 16 residues. V was cut by 2 bases and J by 2 bases, with 14 bases left in between. CDR1 and CDR2 from the germline V gene are SGHVS and FQNEAQ. The CDR3 DNA reads TGTGCCAGCAGCTTATTCCTCCACCTAAACACAGATACGCAGTATTTT. It codes for CASSLFLHLNTDTQYF.

The chain is built from TRBV5-5 and TRBJ2-6; 12 nucleotides line up with TRBD1. Germline V lookup: CDR1 SGHKS, CDR2 YYEKEE (reference sequence). Trimming at V came to 1 base and at J to 4 bases, leaving 3 bases not matched to a gene. This CDR3 is 17 amino acids long. In DNA, the CDR3 is TGTGCCAGCAGCTTGCGGGACAGGGGGCCCGGGGCCAACGTCCTGACTTTC. It yields the protein CASSLRDRGPGANVLTF. The whole variable domain, filled in from reference TRBV5-5 and TRBJ2-6, reads DAGVTQSPTHLIKTRGQQVTLRCSPISGHKSVSWYQQVLGQGPQFIFQYYEKEERGRGNFPDRFSARQFPNYSSELNVNALLLGDSALYLCASSLRDRGPGANVLTFGAGSRLTVL.

The V call is TRBV5-1, the J call TRBJ2-7, with a possible D match to TRBD1 (6 bases). CDR3 size: 13 residues. The ends were cut back, 4 bases at V and 4 bases at J, with 12 bases in the middle. Germline loops: CDR1 SGHRS, CDR2 YFSETQ. CDR3 region: CASSISTGYEQYF. The CDR3 DNA is TGCGCCAGCAGCATATCGACAGGATACGAGCAGTACTTC. The full variable domain, rest sourced from reference TRBV5-1 and TRBJ2-7, is KAGVTQTPRYLIKTRGQQVTLSCSPISGHRSVSWYQQTPGQGLQFLFEYFSETQRNKGNFPGRFSGRQFSNSRSEMNVSTLELGDSALYLCASSISTGYEQYFGPGTRLTVT.

The CDR3 coding sequence is TGTGCCACCAGTGATGGGTCTGGGGCCAACGTCCTGACTTTC. It specifies CATSDGSGANVLTF. The V and J genes are TRBV24-1 and TRBJ2-6; D gene ambiguous. The CDR3 sequence is 14 residues long. The V gene's germline CDR1 is KGHDR and CDR2 SFDVKD. Trimming took off 3 bases at V and 1 base at J, with 3 bases between the two ends.

V gene TRBV29-1 combines with J gene TRBJ2-3; weak D call: TRBD2 (6 bases). V gave up 4 bases and J gave up 0 bases, with 14 bases separating them. Germline CDR1 SQVTM, CDR2 ANQGSEA. CDR3 length: 15 residues. CDR3 sequence (DNA): TGCAGCGTTGTCGGAACGGGAGAAAGCACAGATACGCAGTATTTT. It yields the protein CSVVGTGESTDTQYF.

The chain is built from TRBV5-6 and TRBJ2-4; 7 nucleotides agree with TRBD1. V lost 5 bases and J lost 6; bases outside the gene matches: 2. The CDR3 has 12 residues. Germline CDR1 is SGHDT and CDR2 is YYEEEE. The CDR3 coding sequence is TGTGCCAGCAGTCGACAGGGAAACATTCAGTACTTC. Its translation is CASSRQGNIQYF.

This sequence joins TRBV29-1 and TRBJ2-7, with D perhaps TRBD2 (5 bases). V lost 7 bases and J lost 2, with 18 bases in between. The CDR3 extends over 14 amino acids. Germline values: CDR1 SQVTM, CDR2 ANQGSEA. The chain's CDR3 is CSARPAGVTYEQYF. CDR3 bases: TGCAGCGCCCGCCCCGCCGGGGTCACCTACGAGCAGTACTTC.

The CDR3 DNA sequence: TGTGCCAGTAGGGCCGGGACGGTGAACACCGGGGAGCTGTTTTTT. Encoded protein: CASRAGTVNTGELFF. The rearrangement links TRBV19 to TRBJ2-2; D possibly matches TRBD1 or TRBD2 (5 bases each). In germline, CDR1 is LNHDA, CDR2 SQIVND (reference sequence). The CDR3 is made up of 15 amino acids. V lost 6 bases to trimming and J lost 1 base, with 12 bases between them.